This is a list of T cell receptor beta chains from one sample in a study of cytomegalovirus exposure and HLA in healthy donors. Sequencing used immunoSEQ multiplex PCR; TCRdb keeps in-frame clones, though not all of them. The sample lists about 140,000 clones, around 75% seen once, with about 1.3% in the top ten. Source material: PBMCs. These receptors were collected from a female donor in good health and CMV-seronegative. The CDR3 runs from the conserved cysteine through the conserved F or W. The order of the fields is V gene, clone size, D gene, J gene, CDR3 protein, CDR3 DNA. A D gene is named only where the DNA matches it firmly. Clone sizes are given selectively: once, few, many, or a class where the clone is expanded.

>TRBV5-4|.|.|TRBJ2-7
CASSFGGSGEQYF
TGTGCCAGCAGCTTTGGCGGCTCGGGGGAGCAGTACTTC
>TRBV2|.|TRBD2|TRBJ2-5
CASSERLAGETQYF
TGTGCCAGCAGTGAGAGACTAGCGGGAGAGACCCAGTACTTC
>TRBV7-6|few|TRBD1|TRBJ2-1
CASSLDRDYEQFF
TGTGCCAGCAGCTTGGACAGGGATTATGAGCAGTTCTTC
>TRBV5-1|.|.|TRBJ2-5
CASFTGPGETQYF
TGCGCCAGCTTCACGGGCCCGGGGGAGACCCAGTACTTC
>TRBV7-7|.|.|TRBJ2-1
CASSQIVEGARNEQFF
TGTGCCAGCAGCCAAATTGTGGAGGGGGCGCGGAATGAGCAGTTCTTC
>TRBV7-9|.|.|TRBJ2-7
CASSPGVSYEQYF
TGTGCCAGCAGCCCAGGGGTTTCCTACGAGCAGTACTTC
>TRBV6-5|.|TRBD2|TRBJ2-5
CASTEVAGGPETQYF
TGTGCCAGCACCGAGGTAGCGGGAGGGCCAGAGACCCAGTACTTC
>TRBV27|.|.|TRBJ1-1
CASSLSGTYNTEAFF
TGTGCCAGCAGTTTATCGGGGACATACAACACTGAAGCTTTCTTT
>TRBV19|.|.|TRBJ1-5
CASRNGGGGSQPQHF
TGTGCCAGTAGAAATGGGGGAGGTGGTAGTCAGCCCCAGCATTTT
>TRBV27|.|.|TRBJ2-2
CASSTTTGAQPNTGELFF
TGTGCCAGCAGCACCACAACAGGCGCCCAACCGAACACCGGGGAGCTGTTTTTT
>TRBV7-6|.|TRBD2|TRBJ2-1
CASSLVAGGGKGEQFF
TGTGCCAGCAGCTTAGTTGCCGGGGGAGGGAAGGGTGAGCAGTTCTTC
>TRBV4-1|.|TRBD1|TRBJ2-2
CASSQQGAGELFF
TGCGCCAGCAGCCAACAGGGGGCCGGGGAGCTGTTTTTT
>TRBV4-1|once|TRBD2|TRBJ2-1
CASSQDFGLAEWGNEQFF
TGCGCCAGCAGCCAAGATTTTGGACTAGCGGAGTGGGGCAATGAGCAGTTCTTC
>TRBV5-1|.|TRBD1|TRBJ1-1
CASRTGPTTTEAFF
TGCGCCAGCAGGACAGGGCCGACGACCACTGAAGCTTTCTTT
>TRBV5-4|.|.|TRBJ2-7
CASSSPTALSSYEQYF
TGTGCCAGCAGCTCCCCAACTGCGCTAAGCTCCTACGAGCAGTACTTC
>TRBV7-9|.|TRBD2|TRBJ2-1
CASSSGLAGSYNEQFF
TGTGCCAGCAGCTCTGGACTAGCGGGCTCCTACAATGAGCAGTTCTTC
>TRBV5-6|.|TRBD2|TRBJ2-1
CASSYRTRAGYNEQFF
TGTGCCAGCAGCTACCGGACTAGGGCAGGTTACAATGAGCAGTTCTTC
>TRBV5-6|few|TRBD1|TRBJ2-7
CASRPTGVNEQYF
TGTGCCAGCAGGCCTACAGGGGTCAACGAGCAGTACTTC
>TRBV6-1|.|TRBD1|TRBJ2-7
CASDRGDYEQYF
TGTGCCAGCGACAGGGGTGACTACGAGCAGTACTTC
>TRBV5-6|.|.|TRBJ2-3
CASSLGGWGREEDTQYF
TGTGCCAGCAGCCTCGGTGGGTGGGGCAGGGAGGAGGATACGCAGTATTTT
>TRBV29-1|.|TRBD1|TRBJ1-2
CSVMKWTGDGYTF
TGCAGCGTCATGAAATGGACAGGGGATGGCTACACCTTC
>TRBV11-2|.|.|TRBJ1-3
CASSFNWESGNTIYF
TGTGCCAGCAGCTTCAACTGGGAGTCTGGAAACACCATATATTTT
>TRBV2|few|.|TRBJ1-2
CASGRTDYGYTF
TGTGCCAGCGGAAGGACAGACTATGGCTACACCTTC
>TRBV15|.|TRBD1|TRBJ2-7
CATSRPGQGVFEQYF
TGTGCCACCAGCAGGCCGGGACAGGGGGTGTTCGAGCAGTACTTC
>TRBV27|once|TRBD1|TRBJ1-2
CASSLSGQGPSFYGYTF
TGTGCCAGCAGTTTATCAGGACAGGGGCCGAGTTTCTATGGCTACACCTTC
>TRBV6-5|.|TRBD1|TRBJ1-1
CASSYSTGRMATEAFF
TGTGCCAGCAGTTACTCGACAGGGAGGATGGCCACTGAAGCTTTCTTT
>TRBV28|.|TRBD2|TRBJ2-3
CASSLGGRATDTQYF
TGTGCCAGCAGTTTGGGCGGGAGGGCAACAGATACGCAGTATTTT
>TRBV4-1|.|.|TRBJ2-7
CASSPQQGSYEQYF
TGCGCCAGCAGCCCTCAACAGGGTTCCTACGAGCAGTACTTC
>TRBV28|.|TRBD2|TRBJ2-5
CASSLFGGRFETQYF
TGTGCCAGCAGTTTATTTGGCGGGAGGTTTGAGACCCAGTACTTC
>TRBV28|.|TRBD2|TRBJ2-3
CASSLAGGPGDTQYF
TGTGCCAGCAGTTTAGCGGGAGGGCCTGGAGATACGCAGTATTTT
>TRBV6-5|.|.|TRBJ2-7
CASSYYGEYEQYF
TGTGCCAGCAGTTACTATGGGGAGTACGAGCAGTACTTC
>TRBV2|.|TRBD1|TRBJ1-4
CASSVDNRGGEKLFF
TGTGCCAGCAGTGTAGATAACAGGGGTGGTGAAAAACTGTTTTTT
>TRBV25-1|.|.|TRBJ1-6
CASRGVGNSPLHF
TGTGCCAGCAGAGGGGTGGGTAATTCACCCCTCCACTTT
>TRBV28|.|.|TRBJ1-4
CASSFVAGESTNEKLFF
TGTGCCAGCAGTTTTGTTGCAGGGGAGTCTACTAATGAAAAACTGTTTTTT
>TRBV19|.|.|TRBJ1-1
CASSIVGVMNTEAFF
TGTGCCAGTAGTATAGTCGGAGTCATGAACACTGAAGCTTTCTTT
>TRBV7-9|.|.|TRBJ1-1
CASSLEGLMNTEAFF
TGTGCCAGCAGCTTAGAAGGACTAATGAACACTGAAGCTTTCTTT
>TRBV13|.|TRBD2|TRBJ2-6
CASRSAGRSGANVLTF
TGTGCCAGCCGGTCAGCGGGGAGGTCTGGGGCCAACGTCCTGACTTTC
>TRBV6-5|.|.|TRBJ2-7
CASSPTPEDYYEQYF
TGTGCCAGCAGCCCCACCCCGGAGGATTACTACGAGCAGTACTTC
>TRBV6-1|.|.|TRBJ1-1
CASSEDRDTEAFF
TGTGCCAGCAGTGAAGACAGGGACACTGAAGCTTTCTTT
>TRBV9|few|.|TRBJ1-6
CASSVAGGDNSPLHF
TGTGCCAGCAGCGTAGCCGGGGGAGATAATTCACCCCTCCACTTT
>TRBV9|.|.|TRBJ1-1
CASSVALGATNTEAFF
TGTGCCAGCAGCGTAGCTTTGGGAGCAACGAACACTGAAGCTTTCTTT